Sequencing of this TCR beta chain was carried out in a study of CD8+CD57+ T cells in acquired aplastic anemia. Genomic DNA was employed as the template in profiling TCR beta VDJ and CDR3. A single record per CDR3 protein comes from TCRdb applying MiXCR to the reads. The sample has about 98,000 distinct CDR3 sequences; around 68% are singletons. General study points: No significant patient-versus-control difference appeared in CD8+ Simpson's diversity.

Germline-derived CDR1 and CDR2 are LNHNV and YYDKDF (reference sequence). The CDR3 covers 15 residues. Deletions cut 0 bases from V and 8 bases from J, with 14 bases between. As concerns this clonotype: Antigen: not known.

The authors sequenced patients whose flow cytometry had shown CD8+CD57+ cell expansion. Acquired aplastic anemia of severe grade affected all patients. No therapy had been given to the patients at the time of blood sampling. The receptor's source is a human donor with aplastic anemia. V gene TRBV15 combines with J gene TRBJ2-4; D might be TRBD1 or TRBD2, each matching 5 bases. Sequencing was performed on sorted CD4+, CD8+, or CD8+CD57+ T cells (not recorded which) from PBMCs. The CDR3 DNA follows: TGTGCCACCAGCAGAGACAGGGCCCTGGGAGACATTCAGTACTTC. Protein: CATSRDRALGDIQYF. The entire variable domain, with the rest obtained from reference TRBV15 and TRBJ2-4, is as follows: DAMVIQNPRYQVTQFGKPVTLSCSQTLNHNVMYWYQQKSSQAPKLLFHYYDKDFNNEADTPDNFQSRRPNTSFCFLDIRSPGLGDTAMYLCATSRDRALGDIQYFGAGTRLSVL.